This TCR beta chain was documented in a study of cytomegalovirus exposure and HLA in healthy donors. Study findings and constraints: In a later analysis, common viral pathogens appeared linked to several of the most significant clusters. TRBV6-2, TRBV6-3 and other indistinguishable V segments were excluded.

The primer mix had 60 Vbeta and 13 Jbeta primers. Here immunoSEQ multiplex PCR was the method, and the copy in TCRdb shows in-frame clones only, minus some. This sample has 95,000 to 150,000 clones, with 60% to 85% found just once. CDR3 length: 15 amino acids. Per germline, CDR1 SEHNR and CDR2 FQNEAQ (reference sequence). Trimming took 8 bases from V and 1 from J; bases not matched to a gene: 6. This clone was recorded a few times. Its specificity is unknown. The source is a woman in her 40s in good health and CMV-seropositive. The rearrangement links TRBV7-9 to TRBJ1-1; 11 nucleotides align to TRBD1. The sequenced sample was PBMCs. CDR3: CASRLGTGGNTEAFF. The CDR3 DNA follows: TGTGCCAGCCGACTAGGGACAGGGGGGAACACTGAAGCTTTCTTT. Full variable domain (remainder filled in from reference TRBV7-9 and TRBJ1-1): DTGVSQNPRHKITKRGQNVTFRCDPISEHNRLYWYRQTLGQGPEFLTYFQNEAQLEKSRLLSDRFSAERPKGSFSTLEIQRTEQGDSAMYLCASRLGTGGNTEAFFGQGTRLTVV.